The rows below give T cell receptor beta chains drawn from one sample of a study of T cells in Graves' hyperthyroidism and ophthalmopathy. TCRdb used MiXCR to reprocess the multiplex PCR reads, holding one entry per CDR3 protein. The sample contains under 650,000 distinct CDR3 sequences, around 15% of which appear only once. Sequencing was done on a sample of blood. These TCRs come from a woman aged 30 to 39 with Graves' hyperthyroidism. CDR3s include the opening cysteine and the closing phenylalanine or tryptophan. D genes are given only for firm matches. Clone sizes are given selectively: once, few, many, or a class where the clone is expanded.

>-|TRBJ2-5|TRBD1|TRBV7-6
TGTGCCAGCAGCTTAGGGCCGGGACAGGGAGAGACCCAGTACTTC
CASSLGPGQGETQYF
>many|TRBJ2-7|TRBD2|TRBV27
TGTGCCAGCACCCCCCGTGCGTGGGTGGTGGCACTAGCGGGTAACGAGCAGTACTTC
CASTPRAWVVALAGNEQYF
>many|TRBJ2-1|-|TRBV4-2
TGTGCCAGCAGCCAAGCCGGGTTGTCCTACAATGAGCAGTTCTTC
CASSQAGLSYNEQFF
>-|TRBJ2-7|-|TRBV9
TGTGCCAGCAGCCGGGCAGGGGTTAACGAGCAGTACTTC
CASSRAGVNEQYF
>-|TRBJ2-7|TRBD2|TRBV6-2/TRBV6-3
TGTGCCGCGAATAGACCCGGGAGGGGCTACGAGCAGTACTTC
CAANRPGRGYEQYF
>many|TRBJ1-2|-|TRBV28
TGTGCCAGCAGTTCAACTGGCTACACCTTC
CASSSTGYTF
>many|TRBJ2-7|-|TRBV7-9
TGTGCCAGCAGCTTAGAGGCCCCCTACGAGCAGTACTTC
CASSLEAPYEQYF
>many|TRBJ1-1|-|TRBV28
TGTGCCAGCAGTTTTAGGGTAAGGAACACTGAAGCTTTCTTT
CASSFRVRNTEAFF
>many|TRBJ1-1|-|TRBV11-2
TGTGCCAGCAGCTTAGGACAGGCCTACACTGAAGCTTTCTTT
CASSLGQAYTEAFF
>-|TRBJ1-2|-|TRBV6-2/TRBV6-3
TGTGCCAGCAGCCCGGGAGGGCCCGTCTATGGCTACACCTTC
CASSPGGPVYGYTF
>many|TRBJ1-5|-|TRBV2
TGTGCCAGCAGCCTGACAGGCAACAATCAGCCCCAGCATTTT
CASSLTGNNQPQHF
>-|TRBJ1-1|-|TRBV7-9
TGTGCCAGCACCCCGGGTAGGGAGAACACTGAAGCTTTCTTT
CASTPGRENTEAFF
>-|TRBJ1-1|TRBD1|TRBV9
TGTGCCAGCAGCGCGAGACAGGGGGCAGCGAACACTGAAGCTTTCTTT
CASSARQGAANTEAFF
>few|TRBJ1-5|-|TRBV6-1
TGTGCCAGCAGTGAAGGGACGGGCTCCCTCACAGATACGCAGCATTTT
CASSEGTGSLTDTQHF
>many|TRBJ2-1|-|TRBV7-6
TGTGCCAGCAGCCCTTTAAGCGAGAATGAGCAGTTCTTC
CASSPLSENEQFF
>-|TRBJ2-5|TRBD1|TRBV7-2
TGTGCCAGCAGCTCAAGCGTAGGGACAGGGAGAGAGACCCAGTACTTC
CASSSSVGTGRETQYF
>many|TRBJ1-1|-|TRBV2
TGTGCCACCCCAATTCGCCGGGGGCGAGGAACTGAAGCTTTCTTT
CATPIRRGRGTEAFF
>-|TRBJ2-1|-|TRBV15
TGTGCCACCAGCAGAGAAGTTGGTGCGGGGCATGAGCAGTTCTTC
CATSREVGAGHEQFF
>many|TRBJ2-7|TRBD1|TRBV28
TGTGCCACCACTCACGGGACAGGGGGCTACGAGCAGTACTTC
CATTHGTGGYEQYF
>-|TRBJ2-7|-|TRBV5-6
TGTGCCAGCACCCTACCGACCGAGACCTACGAGCAGTACTTC
CASTLPTETYEQYF
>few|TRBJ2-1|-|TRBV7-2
TGTGCCAGCATCGCCTCTTTCAGCTCCTACAATGAGCAGTTCTTC
CASIASFSSYNEQFF
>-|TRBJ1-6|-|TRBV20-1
TGCAGTGCTAGAGCCGGGACTGGGGATTCACCCCTCCACTTT
CSARAGTGDSPLHF
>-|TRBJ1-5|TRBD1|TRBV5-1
TGCGCCAGCAGGACAGGGTCGGATCAGCCCCAGCATTTT
CASRTGSDQPQHF
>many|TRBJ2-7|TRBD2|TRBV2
TGTGCCAGCAGTGAAAAGGGACTAGCCGCCTACGAGCAGTACTTC
CASSEKGLAAYEQYF
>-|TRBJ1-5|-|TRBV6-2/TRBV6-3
TGTGCCAGCAGTACCCGGACAGTAAGCAATCAGCCCCAGCATTTT
CASSTRTVSNQPQHF
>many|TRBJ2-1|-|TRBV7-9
TGTGCCAGCGCTAAAGGGTCATCTGTTTACAATGAGCAGTTCTTC
CASAKGSSVYNEQFF
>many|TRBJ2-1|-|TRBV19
TGTGCCAGTAGTCCGGCACTAGACCCCTGGGGCAATGAGCAGTTCTTC
CASSPALDPWGNEQFF
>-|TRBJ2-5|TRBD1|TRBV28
TGTGCCAGCAGTTCCGCCTCTCCGGGACAGGGGAGGAAGACCCAGTACTTC
CASSSASPGQGRKTQYF
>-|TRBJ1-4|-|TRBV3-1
TGTGCCAGCAGCCAGAGGGGTTCTGCAACTAATGAAAAACTGTTTTTT
CASSQRGSATNEKLFF
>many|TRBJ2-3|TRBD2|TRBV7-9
TGTGCCAGCAGCTTAGGAACAGCGGGGGGCACAGATACGCAGTATTTT
CASSLGTAGGTDTQYF
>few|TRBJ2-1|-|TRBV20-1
TGCAGTGCCTTCACTCAGGTTGGGCTTGCCTACAATGAGCAGTTCTTC
CSAFTQVGLAYNEQFF
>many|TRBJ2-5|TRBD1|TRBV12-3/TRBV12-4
TGTGCCAGCAGTTCCGGACAGGGCCTCCAAGAGACCCAGTACTTC
CASSSGQGLQETQYF
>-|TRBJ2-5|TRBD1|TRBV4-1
TGCGCCAGCAGCCAAGATCTGTCAGGGGGAGAGACCCAGTACTTC
CASSQDLSGGETQYF
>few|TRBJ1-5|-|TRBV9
TGTGCCAGCAGCGTAGGTTGGCGGGGCAATCAGCCCCAGCATTTT
CASSVGWRGNQPQHF
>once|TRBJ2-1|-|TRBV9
TGTGCCAGCAGCGTAGTAGCGTCCAATGAGCAGTTCTTC
CASSVVASNEQFF
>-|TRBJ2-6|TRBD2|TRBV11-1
TGTGCCAGCAGCCAAAGGACGGGGGGTTATTCTGGGGCCAACGTCCTGACTTTC
CASSQRTGGYSGANVLTF
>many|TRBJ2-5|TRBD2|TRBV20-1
TGCAGTGCTAAGGGACTCAGCGGGGCTGGGGCCCAGTACTTC
CSAKGLSGAGAQYF